These 25 T cell receptor beta chains came from one sample sequenced in a study of cytotoxic CD8 clonotypes in ibrutinib-treated CLL. Repertoires were generated with immunoSEQ multiplex PCR, while TCRdb's copy carries only in-frame clones and drops some. The sample contains 150,000 or so clones, approximately 80% of which appear only once. Specimen: PBMCs, collected after 36 months of ibrutinib treatment. The receptors originated from a human donor with chronic lymphocytic leukemia.

In this sample, this clone turned up a few times. The chain combines TRBV18 with TRBJ2-7, with 11 bases that match TRBD2. Germline V CDR1 and CDR2: KGHSH, LQKENI. After removal of 0 bases from V and 1 base from J, the junction contained 2 bases not matched to a gene. CDR3 length: 16 residues. The CDR3 spells CASSPPSGGGSYEQYF. For the CDR3, the DNA is TGTGCCAGCTCACCACCTAGCGGGGGGGGATCCTACGAGCAGTACTTC.

V usage is TRBV13 and J usage is TRBJ2-7, with a possible D match to TRBD1 (5 bases). The germline V gene encodes CDR1 PRHDT and CDR2 FYEKMQ (reference sequence). The CDR3 has 14 residues. Trimming cost V 5 bases and J 0 bases, with 11 bases left between them. In DNA, the CDR3 is TGTGCCAGCAGCCCAGGGCAGGGCTCCTACGAGCAGTACTTC. This translates into CASSPGQGSYEQYF.

The sample holds a few counts of this clone. The rearrangement joins TRBV28 to TRBJ1-2; D gene uncertain. V dropped 1 base and J dropped 7 bases, with 4 bases sitting between them. CDR1 is MDHEN and CDR2 is SYDVKM in the germline V gene. The CDR3 extends over 11 amino acids. The CDR3 here is CASSLLTGYTF. Written as DNA, the CDR3 is TGTGCCAGCAGTTTATTGACTGGCTACACCTTC.

The chain recombines TRBV29-1 with TRBJ1-1, with D possibly matching TRBD1 (5 bases). V gave up 5 bases and J gave up 0 bases, with 19 bases separating them. Per the germline V gene, CDR1 is SQVTM and CDR2 is ANQGSEA. This CDR3 region has 16 residues. In DNA, the CDR3 is TGCAGCGTTACCACCTACGACAGACTGATGAACACTGAAGCTTTCTTT. It encodes CSVTTYDRLMNTEAFF. Complete variable domain (other parts from reference TRBV29-1 and TRBJ1-1): SAVISQKPSRDICQRGTSLTIQCQVDSQVTMMFWYRQQPGQSLTLIATANQGSEATYESGFVIDKFPISRPNLTFSTLTVSNMSPEDSSIYLCSVTTYDRLMNTEAFFGQGTRLTVV.

This chain links TRBV6-5 with TRBJ1-5, with 8 bases that match TRBD1. The CDR3 totals 15 residues. Germline CDR1 is MNHEY and CDR2 is SVGAGI. V shed 6 bases, J shed 1 base, and the junction held 5 bases outside the gene matches. CDR3 bases: TGTGCCAGCAGACGGGACAGGCTAAGCAATCAGCCCCAGCATTTT. The encoded protein is CASRRDRLSNQPQHF.

V and J are TRBV5-1 and TRBJ2-7; 7 bases fit TRBD1. CDR3 length: 15 residues. Germline V lookup: CDR1 SGHRS, CDR2 YFSETQ. Trimming removed 0 bases from V and 3 bases from J; junction bases left unmatched: 6. In DNA form, the CDR3 reads TGCGCCAGCAGCTTGGGACAGGGCTTGATCTACGAGCAGTACTTC. This gives the protein CASSLGQGLIYEQYF.

This rearrangement joins TRBV30 to TRBJ1-5, with a tentative D call TRBD1 (5 bases). V lost 1 base and J lost 7, with 11 bases in between. Germline V gene lookup returns CDR1 GTSNPN and CDR2 SVGIG (reference sequence). This CDR3 contains 13 residues. The CDR3 loop reads CAWSARGDQPQHF. As DNA, the CDR3 is TGTGCCTGGAGTGCCCGAGGGGACCAGCCCCAGCATTTT. Supplemented by reference TRBV30 and TRBJ1-5, the full variable domain reads SQTIHQWPATLVQPVGSPLSLECTVEGTSNPNLYWYRQAAGRGLQLLFYSVGIGQISSEVPQNLSASRPQDRQFILSSKKLLLSDSGFYLCAWSARGDQPQHFGDGTRLSIL.

The rearrangement joins TRBV29-1 to TRBJ2-3; tentative D call: TRBD1 (6 bases). Germline-derived CDR1 and CDR2 are SQVTM and ANQGSEA. This CDR3 is built from 13 residues. Between the trimmed V and J ends, which lost 6 bases and 5 bases, there was a span of 15 bases. For the CDR3, the DNA is TGCAGCGTCGAGGGGGTTGGGGTAGATACGCAGTATTTT. Translating it yields CSVEGVGVDTQYF.

The DNA of the CDR3 is TGTGCCAGCAGCTTGTCGGACAGGAGCTCCTACGAGCAGTACTTC. This codes for CASSLSDRSSYEQYF. The genes are TRBV7-9 and TRBJ2-7; 7 bases fit TRBD1. Germline CDR1 SEHNR, CDR2 FQNEAQ (reference sequence). This CDR3 is built from 15 residues. Losses at the gene ends were 3 bases for V and 0 bases for J; bases not matched to a gene: 5.

The genes are TRBV6-5 and TRBJ1-2; D remains unclear. Trimming took 6 bases from V and 1 from J, leaving 12 bases between them. Germline values: CDR1 MNHEY, CDR2 SVGAGI. This CDR3 is 14 amino acids long. The CDR3 DNA is TGTGCCAGCAGACAACCATACATTAACTATGGCTACACCTTC. Amino acids: CASRQPYINYGYTF.

In DNA, the CDR3 is TGTGCCATCGCCCGAGTCTTGGATACGCAGTATTTT. Encoded protein: CAIARVLDTQYF. The chain recombines TRBV10-3 with TRBJ2-3; D uncertain. Per germline, CDR1 ENHRY and CDR2 SYGVKD. V was clipped by 8 bases and J by 6 bases, with 12 bases between them. The CDR3 spans 12 residues.

J is TRBJ1-1 and V is TRBV29-1, with TRBD1 as a possible D gene (5 bases). CDR3 length: 11 amino acids. The germline V gene has CDR1 SQVTM and CDR2 ANQGSEA. V was trimmed by 3 bases and J by 8 bases, leaving 10 bases between them. The CDR3 DNA sequence: TGCAGCGTTGATGGTGGGGCAGAAGCTTTCTTT. Its translation is CSVDGGAEAFF.

V usage is TRBV5-1 and J usage is TRBJ2-1, with TRBD2 matching over 14 bases. Germline-derived CDR1 and CDR2 are SGHRS and YFSETQ. J was trimmed by 7 bases and V by 0 bases; bases with no gene match: 3. This CDR3 region has 16 residues. This CDR3 is CASSLAGLAGGNEQFF. CDR3 coding DNA: TGCGCCAGCAGCTTGGCCGGACTAGCGGGGGGAAATGAGCAGTTCTTC.

The chain carries TRBV5-6 and TRBJ1-1, with D unresolved. Germline-derived CDR1 and CDR2 are SGHDT and YYEEEE. Trimming pared 4 bases from V and 8 bases from J, leaving 15 bases between. This CDR3 contains 13 residues. In nucleotides, the CDR3 is TGTGCCAGCAGCCGAATCACCGGGTTCGAAGCTTTCTTT. This codes for CASSRITGFEAFF.

V gene TRBV27 combines with J gene TRBJ1-2, with 8 bases matching TRBD1. V shed 5 bases and J 4 bases; nucleotides not matched to a gene: 6. This CDR3 comprises 14 residues. Germline V gene sequence: CDR1 MNHEY, CDR2 SMNVEV (reference sequence). CDR3 in DNA: TGTGCCAGCAGTATAGGACAGGGTCCCTATGGCTACACCTTC. Its translation: CASSIGQGPYGYTF.

This chain links TRBV10-3 with TRBJ1-1, with a tentative D call TRBD1 (5 bases). V lost 4 bases and J lost 4, with 10 bases in between. CDR3 length: 13 amino acids. Germline V lookup: CDR1 ENHRY, CDR2 SYGVKD. DNA of the CDR3: TGTGCCATCAGTGGGGGGGAAGGCACTGAAGCTTTCTTT. Protein sequence: CAISGGEGTEAFF.

As DNA, the CDR3 is TGTGCCAGCAGGACAGGGGGCTCCTACAATGAGCAGTTCTTC. Amino acids: CASRTGGSYNEQFF. This chain uses TRBV6-1 with TRBJ2-1, with 9 bases aligning to TRBD1. The V gene end was trimmed by 6 bases and the J gene end by 0 bases; junction bases not matched to a gene: 0. Germline values: CDR1 MNHNS, CDR2 SASEGT. This CDR3 has 14 residues.

The chain joins TRBV7-9 to TRBJ2-1; no firm D call. The CDR3 contains 12 residues. Trimming shortened V by 5 bases and J by 12 bases, and 14 bases separated the two germline ends. The germline V gene has CDR1 SEHNR and CDR2 FQNEAQ (reference sequence). This chain's CDR3 is CASSPGTPGQFF. The CDR3 DNA reads TGTGCCAGCAGCCCTGGCACGCCAGGGCAGTTCTTC.

The chain carries TRBV7-6 and TRBJ2-3; the D gene is possibly TRBD2 (7 bases). The germline CDR1 and CDR2 sequences are SGHVS and FNYEAQ. The CDR3 runs 15 residues. V gave up 3 bases and J gave up 5 bases, with 15 bases separating them. The CDR3 coding sequence is TGTGCCAGCAGCTTTAATCGGGGGGCACAAGATACGCAGTATTTT. Protein sequence: CASSFNRGAQDTQYF.

This clone turned up a few times. CDR3 residues: CASSRIGNNQPQHF. CDR3 in DNA: TGTGCCAGCAGCAGAATAGGAAACAATCAGCCCCAGCATTTT. The rearrangement links TRBV6-6 to TRBJ1-5; unclear D gene. Per germline, CDR1 MNHNY and CDR2 SVGAGI (reference sequence). Trimming took 6 bases from V and 3 from J, leaving 12 bases between them. The CDR3 sequence is 14 residues long.

The V call is TRBV6-5, the J call TRBJ2-2, with D uncertain. The CDR3 runs 14 residues. V was trimmed by 7 bases and J by 6 bases, leaving 15 bases between them. Per germline, CDR1 MNHEY and CDR2 SVGAGI. This CDR3 reads CASNPGPRAGELFF. The CDR3 bases are TGTGCCAGCAATCCGGGCCCTAGGGCCGGGGAGCTGTTTTTT.

This clone showed up just a few times. The V call is TRBV5-1, the J call TRBJ2-7; no reliable D call. CDR1 is SGHRS, CDR2 YFSETQ, per germline. Deletions cut 1 base from V and 0 bases from J, with 8 bases between. The CDR3 length is 14 residues. The CDR3 loop is CASSLRTYSYEQYF. CDR3 in DNA: TGCGCCAGCAGCTTGAGAACGTACTCCTACGAGCAGTACTTC.

This chain joins TRBV2 and TRBJ2-2; D is unclear. This CDR3 is 15 amino acids long. Germline V gene sequence: CDR1 SNHLY, CDR2 FYNNEI. Trimming left V 4 bases short and J 4 bases short, with 13 bases between. The CDR3 region has the DNA TGTGCCAGCAGTGTGGGTGGGTTCGGCACCGGGGAGCTGTTTTTT. Translating it yields CASSVGGFGTGELFF.

The chain is built from TRBV7-8 and TRBJ1-1; no clear D gene. Germline V gene data show CDR1 as SGHVS and CDR2 as FQNEAQ. Trimming removed 1 base from V and 1 base from J, with 4 bases in between. The CDR3 is made up of 13 amino acids. This CDR3 reads CASSLGRNTEAFF. In DNA, the CDR3 is TGTGCCAGCAGCTTAGGCAGGAACACTGAAGCTTTCTTT. Full variable domain (missing parts from reference TRBV7-8 and TRBJ1-1): GAGVSQSPRYKVAKRGQDVALRCDPISGHVSLFWYQQALGQGPEFLTYFQNEAQLDKSGLPSDRFFAERPEGSVSTLKIQRTQQEDSAVYLCASSLGRNTEAFFGQGTRLTVV.

The V and J genes are TRBV28 and TRBJ1-1; perhaps TRBD1 as D (5 bases). Per germline, CDR1 MDHEN and CDR2 SYDVKM. The CDR3 loop spans 12 amino acids. Trimming took off 2 bases at V and 10 bases at J, with 11 bases between the two ends. CDR3 coding DNA: TGTGCCAGCAGTTTAGGGGCGGGAACAGCTTTCTTT. Encoded protein: CASSLGAGTAFF.